The 10 T cell receptor beta chains in this list originate from one sample, sequenced in a study of cytomegalovirus exposure and HLA in healthy donors. Primers for the PCR totalled 60 Vbeta and 13 Jbeta. The table came from immunoSEQ multiplex PCR; TCRdb's copy has only in-frame clones and leaves some out. The table shows 90,000 to 150,000 clones, with around 77% occurring only once. The sequencing sample was made of PBMCs. All receptors come from a man aged 40-49 years in good health and CMV-seropositive.

The rearrangement uses TRBV9 and TRBJ1-2; tentatively, D is TRBD1 (5 bases). V lost 4 bases to trimming and J lost 7 bases, with 20 bases between them. The CDR3 contains 15 residues. From germline, CDR1 is SGDLS and CDR2 YYNGEE. The CDR3 nucleotides read TGTGCCAGCAGCCAGTCTCCTCGGTGGGGCCGTGGCTACACCTTC. Translated, it gives CASSQSPRWGRGYTF.

The chain is built from TRBV29-1 and TRBJ1-2; 10 positions agree with TRBD1. CDR3 size: 15 residues. Germline-derived CDR1 and CDR2 are SQVTM and ANQGSEA. The junction had 7 bases not matched to a gene; V was cut back by 4 bases and J by 2 bases. Here the CDR3 reads CSVGGQGSYNYGYTF. The CDR3 DNA reads as TGCAGCGTTGGGGGACAGGGGAGTTACAACTATGGCTACACCTTC.

The gene calls are TRBV6-6 and TRBJ2-7, with 9 bases aligning to TRBD1. The CDR3 extends over 16 amino acids. Germline-derived CDR1 and CDR2 are MNHNY and SVGAGI (reference sequence). The trim removed 1 base at V and 4 bases at J, leaving 8 bases unmatched. The CDR3 region has the DNA TGTGCCAGCAGTTACTTTGAACCGGGACAGGGTTACGAGCAGTACTTC. Translating it yields CASSYFEPGQGYEQYF.

The V and J genes are TRBV7-9 and TRBJ2-1; D call uncertain. Trimming shortened V by 3 bases and J by 5 bases, and 5 bases separated the two germline ends. Germline CDR1 and CDR2: SEHNR and FQNEAQ (reference sequence). The CDR3 consists of 12 residues. This CDR3 is CASSFLDNEQFF. In nucleotides, the CDR3 is TGTGCCAGCAGCTTTTTAGACAATGAGCAGTTCTTC.

This clone has a handful of counts. V gene TRBV7-3 combines with J gene TRBJ2-2; TRBD1 agrees at 9 bases. Germline V gene lookup returns CDR1 SGHTA and CDR2 FQGTGA. With V trimmed by 6 bases and J by 1 base, 3 bases remained unmatched. The CDR3 has 15 residues. The CDR3 nucleotides read TGTGCCAGCAGATCGGGACAGGGGAACACCGGGGAGCTGTTTTTT. Residues: CASRSGQGNTGELFF.

The chain's CDR3 is CASSYFLQEEKLFF. DNA for the CDR3: TGTGCCAGCAGTTACTTTCTACAGGAAGAAAAACTGTTTTTT. The gene calls are TRBV6-6 and TRBJ1-4; the D gene is possibly TRBD1 (5 bases). The CDR3 is 14 residues long. V was shortened by 1 base and J by 8 bases, with 11 bases between the two germline ends. Germline V CDR1 and CDR2: MNHNY, SVGAGI (reference sequence).

This chain joins TRBV7-2 and TRBJ1-3; perhaps TRBD1 as D (5 bases). This CDR3 is built from 15 residues. Germline CDR1 and CDR2: SGHTA and FQGNSA. The V and J ends lost 8 bases and 2 bases respectively, with 16 bases between them. The CDR3, as DNA: TGTGCCAGCGTCCGTCAGGGCTCCGCTGGAAACACCATATATTTT. Protein product: CASVRQGSAGNTIYF.

The chain joins TRBV6-5 to TRBJ1-1, with D uncertain. V lost 9 bases, J lost 3 bases, and 14 bases lay in between. Germline lookup yields CDR1 MNHEY and CDR2 SVGAGI. The CDR3 extends over 13 amino acids. CDR3 sequence: CARGRGRDTEAFF. The DNA for the CDR3 is TGTGCCAGGGGTCGGGGTCGTGACACTGAAGCTTTCTTT.

V is TRBV5-6 and J is TRBJ1-4, with 8 positions matching TRBD1. Looked up from germline, CDR1 is SGHDT and CDR2 is YYEEEE. Trimming at V came to 4 bases and at J to 10 bases, leaving 9 bases not matched to a gene. The CDR3 spans 14 residues. This CDR3 is CASSPKDRVVKLFF. DNA for the CDR3: TGTGCCAGCAGCCCAAAGGACAGGGTCGTAAAACTGTTTTTT. The full variable domain, in which reference TRBV5-6 and TRBJ1-4 provide the parts outside the CDR3, is DAGVTQSPTHLIKTRGQQVTLRCSPKSGHDTVSWYQQALGQGPQFIFQYYEEEERQRGNFPDRFSGHQFPNYSSELNVNALLLGDSALYLCASSPKDRVVKLFFGSGTQLSVL.

The chain links TRBV7-9 to TRBJ2-7; a weak D match, TRBD1 (5 bases). CDR1 is SEHNR, CDR2 FQNEAQ, per germline (reference sequence). This CDR3 has 11 amino acids. V gave up 4 bases and J gave up 7 bases, with 8 bases separating them. The CDR3, as DNA: TGTGCCAGCAGCTCAGGGTGGGAGCAGTACTTC. Its translation: CASSSGWEQYF.